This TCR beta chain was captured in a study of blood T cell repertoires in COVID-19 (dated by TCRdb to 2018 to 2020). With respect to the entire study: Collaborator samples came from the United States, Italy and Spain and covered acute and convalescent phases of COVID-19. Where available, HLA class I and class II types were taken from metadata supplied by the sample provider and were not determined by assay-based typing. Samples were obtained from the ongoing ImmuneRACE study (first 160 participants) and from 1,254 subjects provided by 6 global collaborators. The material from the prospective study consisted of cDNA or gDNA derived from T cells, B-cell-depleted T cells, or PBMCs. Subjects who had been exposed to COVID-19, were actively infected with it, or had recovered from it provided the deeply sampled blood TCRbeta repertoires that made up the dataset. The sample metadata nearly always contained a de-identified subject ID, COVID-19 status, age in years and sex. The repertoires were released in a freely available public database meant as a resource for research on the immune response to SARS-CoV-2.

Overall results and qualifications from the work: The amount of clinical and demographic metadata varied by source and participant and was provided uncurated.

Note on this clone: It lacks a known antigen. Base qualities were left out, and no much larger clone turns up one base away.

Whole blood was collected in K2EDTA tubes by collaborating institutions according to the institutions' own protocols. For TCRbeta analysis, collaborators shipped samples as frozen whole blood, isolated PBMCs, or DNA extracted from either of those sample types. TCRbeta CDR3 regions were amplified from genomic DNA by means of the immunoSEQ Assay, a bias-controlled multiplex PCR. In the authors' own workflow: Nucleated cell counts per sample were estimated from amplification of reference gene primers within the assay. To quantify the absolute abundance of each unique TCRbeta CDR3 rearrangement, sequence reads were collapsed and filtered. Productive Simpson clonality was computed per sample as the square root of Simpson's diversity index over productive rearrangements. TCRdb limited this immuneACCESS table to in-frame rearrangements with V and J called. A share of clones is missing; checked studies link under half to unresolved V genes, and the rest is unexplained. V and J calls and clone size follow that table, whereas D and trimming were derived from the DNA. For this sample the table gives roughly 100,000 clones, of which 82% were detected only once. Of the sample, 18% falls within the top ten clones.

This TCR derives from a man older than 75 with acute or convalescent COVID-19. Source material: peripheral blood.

The encoded CDR3 is CASSFTGGGKNIQYF. Here is the DNA: TGTGCCAGCAGCTTTACAGGGGGCGGCAAAAACATTCAGTACTTC. The sequence is built from TRBV28 and TRBJ2-4, with 9 bases matching TRBD1. From a lookup of the germline V gene, CDR1 and CDR2 are MDHEN and SYDVKM. Compared with germline, V lacks 6 bases and J lacks 3 bases; bases without a gene match: 6. Spanning cysteine to phenylalanine, the CDR3 consists of 15 amino acids. This entry keeps only the CDR3 DNA: 45 bases, framed from base 1.